This T cell receptor (beta chain) derives from a study of identical twins. This clonotype is medium-sized within its sample. TCRdb re-analysed the 5' RACE reads in MiXCR, keeping a single row per CDR3 protein. The sample holds a few hundred thousand distinct CDR3 sequences, around 6.5% seen once. These records were also assigned to another study, of T cells expressing NK-cell markers. That source notes: Researchers got TCR beta repertoires out of sorted CD3+CD56+NKG2C+, CD3+CD56+NKG2C- and CD3+CD56-NKG2C+ T cells. The CD3+CD56-NKG2C+ fraction of a handful of donors was also led by these clonotypes.

The sequence derives from a woman aged 18 to 35 in good health. The sequenced material came from CD8+ T cells sorted from blood.

CDR3 protein: CASSGLGAAGTDTQYF. The CDR3 DNA follows: TGTGCCAGCAGCGGCCTCGGGGCCGCGGGCACAGATACGCAGTATTTT. This chain joins TRBV9 and TRBJ2-3; D assignment may be TRBD1 or TRBD2 (5 bases each). Per germline, CDR1 SGDLS and CDR2 YYNGEE. The V and J ends lost 3 bases and 1 base respectively, with 15 bases between them. The CDR3 covers 16 residues.